This TCR beta chain was documented in a study of CD8+ T cells in alopecia areata. Study overall: It was oral tofacitinib, at 5 to 10 mg twice daily, that treated patients received. Tofacitinib therapy lasting 6 to 18 months was followed by 6 months off drug. Broader study findings: Normal scalp showed lower clonality than lesional scalp, especially alopecia totalis/universalis.

Sequencing used cDNA as its template, made by extracting RNA and reverse transcribing it. Using immunoSEQ multiplex PCR, the repertoire was profiled, and TCRdb retains in-frame clones only, with some absent. The sample has under 250,000 clones, more than 45% seen once; the top ten hold approximately 0.45%. Germline CDR1 and CDR2: KGHSH and LQKENI. The CDR3 runs 16 residues. V was clipped by 3 bases and J by 5 bases; unmatched bases: 8. This clone was seen a few times. The antigen is undetermined. Sequenced material: CD4+ T cells sorted from blood, taken at week 0. The sequence came from a human donor with alopecia areata. V is TRBV18 and J is TRBJ2-2; 8 bases fit TRBD2. The CDR3 coding sequence is TGTGCCAGCTCACCTAACGCGGGGGGAAGGACCGGGGAGCTGTTTTTT. This encodes CASSPNAGGRTGELFF.